One sample yielded the 26 T cell receptor beta chains listed below, sequenced in a study of glioma-infiltrating T cells (dated by TCRdb to about 2016). The run used an Illumina MiSeq. TCR alpha and beta CDR3 regions were amplified with the iRepertoire nested amplicon-rescue multiplex PCR (arm-PCR) platform from RNA. Through fastp at Q25 and MiXCR, TCRdb rebuilt clones from the public reads, retaining in-frame beta chains. Under each unique CDR3 protein, matching rows form one entry showing the most common genes and DNA. The sample profile shows 9,500 to 15,000 distinct CDR3 sequences; around 27% of them were found once. Approximately 40% of the sample is taken by the ten largest. The sequencing input was glioma tissue, nonneoplastic brain tissue, or PBMCs (not recorded which). Receptors originate from a human donor with low-grade glioma or glioblastoma, undergoing nonglioma brain surgery, or in good health (not recorded which).

The gene calls are TRBV5-1 and TRBJ1-6; tentatively, D is TRBD1 (6 bases). This CDR3 is built from 14 residues. Germline lookup yields CDR1 SGHRS and CDR2 YFSETQ. Trimming removed 2 bases at V and 7 bases at J, with 10 bases between. The CDR3 region is CASSFRQGNSPLHF. As DNA, the CDR3 is TGCGCCAGCAGCTTCAGGCAGGGGAATTCACCCCTCCACTTT.

The V gene is TRBV5-1, the J gene TRBJ2-3; D could derive from TRBD1 or TRBD2 (5 bases each). Germline V gives CDR1 SGHRS, CDR2 YFSETQ. The CDR3 covers 17 residues. V lost 0 bases to trimming and J lost 4 bases, with 18 bases between them. As DNA, the CDR3 is TGCGCCAGCAGCTTGGTCCCGGGGCACCCTTTCTCAGATACGCAGTATTTT. This sequence encodes CASSLVPGHPFSDTQYF.

Turning to this clonotype: Because the CDR3 is missing its conserved closing phenylalanine or tryptophan, this is likely a read error. The rearrangement uses TRBV27 and TRBJ2-7, with unresolved D. V gave up 1 base and J gave up 4 bases, with 14 bases separating them. This CDR3 is 15 amino acids long. Germline V gene data show CDR1 as MNHEY and CDR2 as SMNVEV (reference sequence). Here the CDR3 reads CASSLLGSGGYEQYS. In DNA form, the CDR3 reads TGTGCCAGCAGTTTATTAGGGTCCGGCGGATACGAGCAGTACTCC.

This clonotype was seen ten or more times. This chain links TRBV7-9 with TRBJ1-2; possible D gene TRBD1, 5 bases. This CDR3 is 12 amino acids long. V dropped 2 bases and J dropped 10 bases, with 11 bases sitting between them. Per germline, CDR1 SEHNR and CDR2 FQNEAQ (reference sequence). Here the CDR3 DNA reads TGTGCCAGCAGCTTAAGTGGGGGAGCCTACACCTTC. Encoded protein: CASSLSGGAYTF.

This clonotype has only a few counts. This chain joins TRBV6-1 and TRBJ2-3; D remains unclear. V was pared by 5 bases and J by 1 base, with 10 bases between. Germline assignment: CDR1 MNHNS and CDR2 SASEGT. The CDR3 extends over 14 amino acids. CDR3: CASSTLVGTDTQYF. The CDR3 bases are TGTGCCAGCAGTACGCTAGTCGGCACAGATACGCAGTATTTT.

This clonotype was observed a handful of times. J is TRBJ2-1 and V is TRBV4-1; 8 positions match TRBD1. Germline lookup yields CDR1 MGHRA and CDR2 YSYEKL. Trimming took 3 bases from V and 6 from J; bases not matched to a gene: 16. The CDR3 is 18 residues long. The CDR3 DNA reads as TGCGCCAGCAGCCACCCGGATCGTACAGGGGGTCACGGCAATGAGCAGTTCTTC. Translating it yields CASSHPDRTGGHGNEQFF.

This clonotype is categorized as medium-sized (0.01 to 0.1%). The gene calls are TRBV27 and TRBJ1-2; 10 nucleotides match TRBD1. The CDR3 consists of 14 residues. Trimming cost V 8 bases and J 6 bases; bases outside gene matches: 9. The germline V gene encodes CDR1 MNHEY and CDR2 SMNVEV (reference sequence). The CDR3 sequence: CASRSDRGFNGYTF. The CDR3, as DNA: TGTGCCAGCCGATCGGACAGGGGGTTCAATGGCTACACCTTC.

By share, this clonotype ranks as medium-sized. The chain is built from TRBV28 and TRBJ2-3; 7 nucleotides match TRBD1. V gave up 5 bases and J gave up 0 bases; unmatched junction bases: 11. The CDR3 covers 17 residues. In germline, CDR1 is MDHEN, CDR2 SYDVKM. The CDR3 nucleotides are TGTGCCAGCAGTAAAAGTCGGGACAGTTTTAGCACAGATACGCAGTATTTT. This codes for CASSKSRDSFSTDTQYF.

This clonotype was seen ten or more times. The chain has TRBV6-1 and TRBJ1-2, with TRBD1 identical over 9 bases. The J segment lost 8 bases and the V segment lost 7 bases, leaving 14 bases of the junction unmatched. From germline, CDR1 is MNHNS and CDR2 SASEGT. The CDR3 runs 15 residues. DNA of the CDR3: TGTGCCAGCAATCCCGGGGGACAGGGTATATCGGGCTACACCTTC. Its translation is CASNPGGQGISGYTF.

In this sample, this clonotype turned up many times. The genes are TRBV6-1 and TRBJ1-5; D gene uncertain. Germline CDR1 MNHNS, CDR2 SASEGT. The CDR3 is 13 residues long. The V end lost 6 bases, the J end lost 0 bases, and 6 bases lay between the germline ends. The CDR3, as DNA: TGTGCCAGCAGCCGAGATAGCAATCAGCCCCAGCATTTT. The encoded protein is CASSRDSNQPQHF.

This clonotype occurred many times. The chain employs TRBV20-1 and TRBJ2-1; the D gene is possibly TRBD1 (7 bases). Germline CDR1 and CDR2: DFQATT and SNEGSKA (reference sequence). Trimming shortened V by 2 bases and J by 8 bases, and 22 bases separated the two germline ends. The CDR3 length is 16 residues. The CDR3 protein is CSARSVQGGDMDEQFF. CDR3 DNA sequence: TGCAGTGCTAGATCCGTCCAGGGGGGCGACATGGATGAGCAGTTCTTC.

This clonotype has just one count. Just one base apart from a much larger clone, this may be a read error. The CDR3 nucleotides read TGTGACAGCAGCCTCCAGGGTTGGGGCAATCAGCCCCAGCATTTT. Its translation: CDSSLQGWGNQPQHF. The gene calls are TRBV6-5 and TRBJ1-5, with D possibly matching TRBD1 (5 bases). CDR3 length equals 15 residues. Germline V CDR1 and CDR2: MNHEY, SVGAGI.

In this sample, this clonotype turned up a few times. The gene calls are TRBV19 and TRBJ1-4; D possibly corresponds to TRBD1 (5 bases). Trimming cost V 10 bases and J 7 bases, with 19 bases left between them. There are 14 residues in the CDR3. Germline CDR1 and CDR2: LNHDA and SQIVND (reference sequence). The CDR3 DNA is TGTGCCATTAAAAAGCAGGGCGAGACTGAAAAACTGTTTTTT. Translated: CAIKKQGETEKLFF.

In this sample, this clonotype turned up a few times. The chain combines TRBV19 with TRBJ2-3, with unresolved D. CDR1 is LNHDA, CDR2 SQIVND, per germline (reference sequence). Trimming cost V 5 bases and J 3 bases, with 12 bases left between them. CDR3 length: 14 amino acids. The CDR3 nucleotides read TGTGCCAGTAGTGTTGTCTGGGGAACAGATACGCAGTATTTT. Protein sequence: CASSVVWGTDTQYF.

Comments on this clonotype: It may be a read error: a sequence one base away is much more abundant. The chain uses TRBV20-1 and TRBJ2-5; the D gene is possibly TRBD2 (6 bases). Between the trimmed V and J ends, which lost 6 bases and 2 bases, there was a span of 19 bases. The CDR3 extends over 15 amino acids. Germline CDR1 reads DFQATT; CDR2 reads SNEGSKA (reference sequence). Written as DNA, the CDR3 is TGCAGTGCAATCGGGGCGGAGGGTTCACAAGAGACCCAGTACTTC. The encoded protein is CSAIGAEGSQETQYF.

This clonotype was observed a few times. The J gene is TRBJ1-6, the V gene TRBV4-1; D uncertain. The CDR3 extends over 15 amino acids. Trimming pared 1 base from V and 3 bases from J, leaving 7 bases between. Germline loops: CDR1 MGHRA, CDR2 YSYEKL. The DNA of the CDR3 is TGCGCCAGCAGCCAAGTCGGATACTATAATTCACCCCTCCACTTT. It specifies CASSQVGYYNSPLHF.

This clonotype showed up many times. The CDR3 loop is CASLGPGGEQFF. CDR3 sequence (DNA): TGTGCCAGTCTAGGTCCTGGGGGTGAGCAGTTCTTC. V is TRBV27 and J is TRBJ2-1; D may match TRBD1 or TRBD2 (5 bases each). Germline CDR1 MNHEY, CDR2 SMNVEV (reference sequence). The germline V and J ends were trimmed by 9 bases and 9 bases, with 15 bases remaining between them. This CDR3 has 12 residues.

In its sample, this clonotype was seen a few times. The V and J genes are TRBV19 and TRBJ2-7; 8 bases line up with TRBD1. This CDR3 region has 15 residues. Germline lookup yields CDR1 LNHDA and CDR2 SQIVND (reference sequence). Losses at the gene ends were 6 bases for V and 2 bases for J; bases not matched to a gene: 9. The CDR3 DNA follows: TGTGCCAGTAGCATCGGGACAGGTATCCCCTACGAGCAGTACTTC. Encoded protein: CASSIGTGIPYEQYF.

This clonotype showed up just once. It may be a read error: a sequence one base away is much more abundant. The rearrangement joins TRBV28 to TRBJ1-4, with TRBD1 matching over 8 bases. Germline values: CDR1 MDHEN, CDR2 SYDVKM. The CDR3 consists of 15 residues. The CDR3 region has the DNA TGTGCCAGCAGTTTAGCGACAGGGGAGAATGAAAAACCGTTTTTT. Its translation is CASSLATGENEKPFF. The full variable domain, rest sourced from reference TRBV28 and TRBJ1-4, is DVKVTQSSRYLVKRTGEKVFLECVQDMDHENMFWYRQDPGLGLRLIYFSYDVKMKEKGDIPEGYSVSREKKERFSLILESASTNQTSMYLCASSLATGENEKPFFGSGTQLSVL.

In its sample, this clonotype was seen a few times. V and J are TRBV5-6 and TRBJ1-2; D is possibly TRBD1 (6 bases). Germline CDR1 and CDR2: SGHDT and YYEEEE. The V gene lost 5 bases and the J gene lost 0 bases, with 11 bases spanning the gap. CDR3 size: 14 residues. DNA for the CDR3: TGTGCCAGCAGTGGACAGCTCTCTAACTATGGCTACACCTTC. Its protein is CASSGQLSNYGYTF. Full variable domain (missing parts from reference TRBV5-6 and TRBJ1-2): DAGVTQSPTHLIKTRGQQVTLRCSPKSGHDTVSWYQQALGQGPQFIFQYYEEEERQRGNFPDRFSGHQFPNYSSELNVNALLLGDSALYLCASSGQLSNYGYTFGSGTRLTVV.

V and J are TRBV19 and TRBJ2-1; a possible D gene is TRBD2 (6 bases). This CDR3 has 14 amino acids. V was shortened by 3 bases and J by 0 bases, with 6 bases between the two germline ends. The germline gives CDR1 LNHDA, CDR2 SQIVND (reference sequence). The DNA for the CDR3 is TGTGCCAGTAGTATGGGGGGCTCCTACAATGAGCAGTTCTTC. This gives the protein CASSMGGSYNEQFF.

The sample holds many counts of this clonotype. The chain uses TRBV7-2 and TRBJ2-3, with 9 bases matching TRBD2. Germline V gene lookup returns CDR1 SGHTA and CDR2 FQGNSA. There are 15 residues in the CDR3. V lost 2 bases and J lost 2; bases outside the gene matches: 2. The CDR3 protein is CASSLSGLATDTQYF. The DNA of the CDR3 is TGTGCCAGCAGCTTATCGGGACTAGCCACAGATACGCAGTATTTT.

Notes on this clonotype: A much larger clone lies one base from this, so it may be a read error. The chain combines TRBV11-2 with TRBJ2-3; no clear D. Germline CDR1 is SGHAT and CDR2 is FQNNGV. The CDR3 is 13 amino acids. V lost 5 bases to trimming and J lost 2 bases, with 8 bases between them. The DNA for the CDR3 is TGTGCCAGCAGCAGTGACCTCACAGATACGCAGTATTTT. Residues: CASSSDLTDTQYF.

The genes are TRBV5-1 and TRBJ2-1; TRBD1 aligns across 8 bases. V lost 4 bases and J lost 1; bases outside the gene matches: 4. This CDR3 has 15 residues. Germline V gene lookup returns CDR1 SGHRS and CDR2 YFSETQ. The CDR3 DNA reads as TGCGCCAGCAGCCCCGGACAGGGATCCTACAATGAGCAGTTCTTC. It is translated as CASSPGQGSYNEQFF.

Concerning this clonotype: This clone may be a read error of a much larger clone one base away. No conserved phenylalanine or tryptophan ends this CDR3, so it is likely a read error. This chain connects TRBV15 to TRBJ2-7; either TRBD1 or TRBD2 may fit D (7 bases each). The germline gives CDR1 LNHNV, CDR2 YYDKDF (reference sequence). Deletions cut 5 bases from V and 3 bases from J, with 17 bases between. This CDR3 is built from 15 residues. The CDR3 here is CATSQGEGPVYEQYL. In DNA, the CDR3 is TGTGCCACCAGCCAGGGGGAGGGGCCGGTCTACGAGCAGTACCTC.

This clonotype is labeled medium-sized. The chain carries TRBV6-2 or TRBV6-3 and TRBJ1-1, with unresolved D. Trimming removed 3 bases from V and 0 bases from J, with 8 bases in between. Germline assignment: CDR1 MNHEY and CDR2 SVGEGT. The length of the CDR3 is 14 residues. The CDR3 DNA reads as TGTGCCAGCAGTTATCGGGAGGTGAACACTGAAGCTTTCTTT. Its translation: CASSYREVNTEAFF.